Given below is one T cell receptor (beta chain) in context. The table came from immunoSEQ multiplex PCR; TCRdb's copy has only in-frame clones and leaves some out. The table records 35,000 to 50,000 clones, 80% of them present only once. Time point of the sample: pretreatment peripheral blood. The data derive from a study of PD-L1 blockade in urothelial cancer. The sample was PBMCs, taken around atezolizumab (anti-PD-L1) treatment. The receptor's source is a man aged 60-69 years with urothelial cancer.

The CDR3 sequence: CASSGGGPGEQYF. In nucleotides, the CDR3 is TGTGCCAGCAGCGGGGGGGGCCCCGGGGAGCAGTACTTC. The V call is TRBV2, the J call TRBJ2-7, with 8 positions matching TRBD2. V shed 6 bases and J 7 bases; nucleotides not matched to a gene: 8. Germline CDR1 is SNHLY and CDR2 is FYNNEI. The CDR3 has 13 amino acids.